Following are 8 T cell receptor beta chains from one sample sequenced in a study of T cell responses to AZD1222 COVID-19 vaccine. Assay used: immunoSEQ multiplex PCR; TCRdb lists only in-frame clones, some missing. The table has over 100,000 clones, approximately 91% seen once; the top ten hold 1.5% to 2%. The specimen comprised peripheral blood, sampled on day 0 of AZD1222 vaccination. The receptors here all came from an adult in good health.

The chain joins TRBV5-4 to TRBJ2-2; D unclear. Trimming left V 4 bases short and J 2 bases short, with 15 bases between. The CDR3 totals 16 residues. CDR1 SGHNT and CDR2 YYREEE come from the germline V gene (reference sequence). The CDR3 region has the DNA TGTGCCAGCAGCAAAGCCCAGGCCCCTAACACCGGGGAGCTGTTTTTT. It translates to CASSKAQAPNTGELFF. Using reference TRBV5-4 and TRBJ2-2 for the parts outside the CDR3, the full variable domain is ETGVTQSPTHLIKTRGQQVTLRCSSQSGHNTVSWYQQALGQGPQFIFQYYREEENGRGNFPPRFSGLQFPNYSSELNVNALELDDSALYLCASSKAQAPNTGELFFGEGSRLTVL.

J is TRBJ1-1 and V is TRBV5-1; a weak D match, TRBD1 (6 bases). Germline loops: CDR1 SGHRS, CDR2 YFSETQ. This CDR3 has 11 amino acids. The germline V and J ends were trimmed by 8 bases and 3 bases, with 8 bases remaining between them. The CDR3 loop is CASRQDTEAFF. In nucleotides, the CDR3 is TGCGCCAGTCGACAGGACACTGAAGCTTTCTTT.

The V and J genes are TRBV4-1 and TRBJ2-3; the match to TRBD2 covers 7 bases. After removal of 2 bases from V and 4 bases from J, the junction contained 9 bases not matched to a gene. The CDR3 extends over 16 amino acids. Germline V gene lookup returns CDR1 MGHRA and CDR2 YSYEKL. CDR3 region: CASSQSRAGTADTQYF. The DNA of the CDR3 is TGCGCCAGCAGCCAATCCAGAGCGGGGACTGCAGATACGCAGTATTTT.

The J gene is TRBJ1-5, the V gene TRBV7-2, with D uncertain. Germline V lookup: CDR1 SGHTA, CDR2 FQGNSA. The CDR3 runs to 13 residues. V was clipped by 5 bases and J by 5 bases, with 10 bases between them. The CDR3 DNA follows: TGTGCCAGCAGCACAGATCAGGATCAGCCCCAGCATTTT. Protein sequence: CASSTDQDQPQHF.

The V gene is TRBV7-9, the J gene TRBJ2-2, with 9 bases aligning to TRBD1. The germline V gene has CDR1 SEHNR and CDR2 FQNEAQ (reference sequence). There are 15 residues in the CDR3. V lost 5 bases, J lost 7 bases, and 8 bases stayed unmatched. The DNA of the CDR3 is TGTGCCAGCAGCCCCGGGGACAGGGAATTCGGGGAGCTGTTTTTT. It specifies CASSPGDREFGELFF. Full variable domain (missing parts from reference TRBV7-9 and TRBJ2-2): DTGVSQNPRHKITKRGQNVTFRCDPISEHNRLYWYRQTLGQGPEFLTYFQNEAQLEKSRLLSDRFSAERPKGSFSTLEIQRTEQGDSAMYLCASSPGDREFGELFFGEGSRLTVL.

This sequence joins TRBV30 and TRBJ1-5; D ambiguous. The CDR3 spans 14 residues. CDR1 and CDR2 from the germline V gene are GTSNPN and SVGIG (reference sequence). V was shortened by 0 bases and J by 8 bases, with 14 bases between the two germline ends. DNA for the CDR3: TGTGCCTGGAGTGTAGGTCCGGGAGCAAAGCCCCAGCATTTT. Its protein product is CAWSVGPGAKPQHF.

The chain uses TRBV5-1 and TRBJ2-7; D perhaps matches TRBD1 (5 bases). V was trimmed by 2 bases and J by 5 bases, leaving 17 bases between them. The CDR3 is 15 amino acids. Looked up from germline, CDR1 is SGHRS and CDR2 is YFSETQ. The CDR3 nucleotides read TGCGCCAGCAGCTTAAGACAGCCGGGCATCCACGAGCAGTACTTC. Translation gives CASSLRQPGIHEQYF.

This clone was found a few times. The chain uses TRBV5-6 and TRBJ1-2; D gene uncertain. The CDR3 contains 14 residues. V was shortened by 0 bases and J by 1 base, with 7 bases between the two germline ends. CDR1 SGHDT and CDR2 YYEEEE come from the germline V gene. CDR3 nucleotide sequence: TGTGCCAGCAGCTTGGGCGGTTATAACTATGGCTACACCTTC. This translates into CASSLGGYNYGYTF. The variable domain in full, with the rest retrieved from reference TRBV5-6 and TRBJ1-2, is DAGVTQSPTHLIKTRGQQVTLRCSPKSGHDTVSWYQQALGQGPQFIFQYYEEEERQRGNFPDRFSGHQFPNYSSELNVNALLLGDSALYLCASSLGGYNYGYTFGSGTRLTVV.